This T cell receptor beta chain was captured in a study of OX40 agonist ivuxolimab in advanced cancers. Study findings and constraints: Researchers did not determine the expanded peripheral T cells' antigen specificity.

Worth noting for this clone: The antigen remains unidentified.

Clones were read by immunoSEQ multiplex PCR, and TCRdb kept only the in-frame ones, dropping some. The sample carries about 61,000 clones, 70% to 90% recorded once. The CDR3 runs 14 residues. The V and J ends lost 0 bases and 5 bases, in that order; junction bases with no gene match: 2. The germline gives CDR1 SGHRS, CDR2 YFSETQ. The clonotype originates from an adult with an advanced solid tumor such as melanoma, head and neck, liver or kidney cancer. Sequencing used CD4+ or CD8+ T cells sorted from blood, obtained in a trial of the OX40 agonist ivuxolimab. The V call is TRBV5-1, the J call TRBJ2-5; 9 bases are shared with TRBD1. CDR3 residues: CASSLAGQGETQYF. The DNA for the CDR3 is TGCGCCAGCAGCTTGGCAGGACAGGGGGAGACCCAGTACTTC.